These 20 T cell receptor beta chains were sequenced from one sample in a study of T-cell reconstitution after alpha-beta-depleted transplantation in children. Researchers prepared the TCRbeta library using unique molecular identifiers, the study reports. MiXCR, applied by TCRdb to the PCR reads, yields one record per CDR3 protein. This table holds approximately 220,000 distinct CDR3 sequences, approximately 15% found once. The specimen was PBMCs, mostly from graft donor cells, collected 360 days after TCRalphabeta/CD19-depleted stem cell transplant. The receptors shown here come from a male patient between 2 and 9 years old who had a stem cell transplant for acute lymphoblastic leukemia, so the T cells may come from the graft donor.

This clonotype has only a few counts. The chain couples TRBV15 to TRBJ2-1; possibly TRBD1 or TRBD2 for D (5 bases each). V was clipped by 1 base and J by 15 bases, with 13 bases between them. In germline, CDR1 is LNHNV, CDR2 YYDKDF (reference sequence). The CDR3 sequence is 12 residues long. CDR3 in DNA: TGTGCCACCAGCAGAGTTGGGGGTAAGGGGTTCTTC. This sequence encodes CATSRVGGKGFF.

The chain employs TRBV25-1 and TRBJ1-4; a weak D match, TRBD1 (5 bases). Trimming shortened V by 2 bases and J by 6 bases, and 22 bases separated the two germline ends. The length of the CDR3 is 18 residues. CDR1 MGHDK and CDR2 SYGVNS come from the germline V gene. Written as DNA, the CDR3 is TGTGCCAGCAGTGAACAGTTTTTTAAGGCAGGGATGGATGAAAAACTGTTTTTT. Translating gives CASSEQFFKAGMDEKLFF.

The chain has TRBV30 and TRBJ1-1, with TRBD1 matching over 9 bases. This CDR3 contains 13 residues. After removal of 5 bases from V and 5 bases from J, the junction contained 6 bases not matched to a gene. Germline CDR1 reads GTSNPN; CDR2 reads SVGIG (reference sequence). Written as DNA, the CDR3 is TGTGCCTGGGGACAGGGGTGGGGGACTGAAGCTTTCTTT. Translated, it gives CAWGQGWGTEAFF.

The CDR3: CAIRTDRAAGEQYF. The CDR3 nucleotides read TGTGCCATCAGGACGGACAGGGCGGCGGGCGAGCAGTACTTC. The chain is built from TRBV10-3 and TRBJ2-7; the match to TRBD1 covers 8 bases. V shed 6 bases and J 6 bases; nucleotides not matched to a gene: 10. CDR1 and CDR2 (germline): ENHRY, SYGVKD. CDR3 length equals 14 residues.

The rearrangement links TRBV12-3 or TRBV12-4 to TRBJ1-3; unclear D gene. The V end was cut by 3 bases, the J end by 7 bases, with 7 bases between. This CDR3 has 12 amino acids. CDR3 region: CASSFELNTIYF. As DNA, the CDR3 is TGTGCCAGCAGTTTCGAGTTGAACACCATATATTTT.

This clonotype occurred many times. V gene TRBV5-1 combines with J gene TRBJ1-4, with TRBD1 as a possible D gene (6 bases). The V end was cut by 0 bases, the J end by 8 bases, with 11 bases between. This CDR3 comprises 14 residues. The V gene's germline CDR1 is SGHRS and CDR2 YFSETQ. The DNA of the CDR3 is TGCGCCAGCAGCTTGGAGGGACAACGAGAAAAACTGTTTTTT. It yields the protein CASSLEGQREKLFF.

The chain employs TRBV4-2 and TRBJ1-3; D perhaps matches TRBD1 (6 bases). The CDR3 runs to 15 residues. CDR1 is LGHNA, CDR2 YNFKEQ, per germline. V was pared by 0 bases and J by 1 base, with 7 bases between. DNA for the CDR3: TGTGCCAGCAGCCAAGACAGGGGTTCTGGAAACACCATATATTTT. It yields the protein CASSQDRGSGNTIYF.

This clonotype showed up just a few times. The V and J genes are TRBV20-1 and TRBJ2-1; D unclear. Germline CDR1 is DFQATT and CDR2 is SNEGSKA (reference sequence). This CDR3 contains 12 residues. V lost 3 bases and J lost 6, with 9 bases in between. The CDR3 here is CSARGFFNEQFF. CDR3 coding DNA: TGCAGTGCTAGGGGGTTCTTCAATGAGCAGTTCTTC.

J is TRBJ2-7 and V is TRBV6-1, with 11 bases aligning to TRBD2. Germline CDR1 and CDR2: MNHNS and SASEGT. The CDR3 has 16 amino acids. Trimming took 6 bases from V and 2 from J; bases not matched to a gene: 9. CDR3 in amino acids: CASSLILAGGPYEQYF. CDR3 in DNA: TGTGCCAGCAGCCTTATTCTAGCGGGAGGACCCTACGAGCAGTACTTC.

CDR3 sequence reads: CASSPLDRSTGQQYF. CDR3 nucleotides: TGTGCCAGCAGCCCCCTCGACAGGTCCACAGGGCAGCAGTACTTC. The chain carries TRBV6-1 and TRBJ2-7; the D gene is possibly TRBD1 (6 bases). CDR1 and CDR2 from the germline V gene are MNHNS and SASEGT. V was clipped by 6 bases and J by 8 bases, with 23 bases between them. This CDR3 is 15 amino acids long.

The gene calls are TRBV20-1 and TRBJ2-1; 9 bases match TRBD2. The CDR3 totals 14 residues. Germline V gives CDR1 DFQATT, CDR2 SNEGSKA (reference sequence). V shed 2 bases and J 9 bases; nucleotides not matched to a gene: 8. The CDR3 loop reads CSARSAGGLGEQFF. In DNA, the CDR3 is TGCAGTGCTAGAAGCGCGGGGGGGTTGGGTGAGCAGTTCTTC.

This rearrangement joins TRBV20-1 to TRBJ1-1, with D possibly TRBD1 on 5 matching bases. CDR1 DFQATT and CDR2 SNEGSKA come from the germline V gene (reference sequence). The CDR3 has 14 amino acids. Trimming removed 6 bases at V and 1 base at J, with 15 bases between. The CDR3 DNA is TGCAGTGCCCCCAAATTTACAGGGAACACTGAAGCTTTCTTT. Translation gives CSAPKFTGNTEAFF.

This chain joins TRBV11-2 and TRBJ1-6; D remains unclear. Germline V lookup: CDR1 SGHAT, CDR2 FQNNGV. The CDR3 covers 15 residues. Trimming cost V 5 bases and J 0 bases, with 8 bases left between them. The CDR3 protein is CASSVVSSYNSPLHF. The CDR3 nucleotides read TGTGCCAGCAGCGTAGTTAGCTCCTATAATTCACCCCTCCACTTT.

This clonotype was picked up a small number of times. V is TRBV12-3 or TRBV12-4 and J is TRBJ2-5; TRBD1 or TRBD2 may be the D gene (5 bases each). The V and J ends lost 1 base and 5 bases respectively, with 14 bases between them. This CDR3 has 15 residues. This CDR3 is CASSLGGPEGETQYF. CDR3 nucleotides: TGTGCCAGCAGTTTAGGGGGCCCCGAGGGGGAGACCCAGTACTTC.

The chain combines TRBV4-3 with TRBJ2-3; TRBD2 agrees at 7 bases. Trimming took 1 base from V and 0 from J; bases not matched to a gene: 16. There are 20 residues in the CDR3. Germline CDR1 is LGHNA and CDR2 is YSLEER. CDR3 sequence (DNA): TGCGCCAGCAGCCAAGGACCTGAGGGGACTACCTTCCCGAGCACAGATACGCAGTATTTT. This codes for CASSQGPEGTTFPSTDTQYF.

The chain links TRBV3-1 to TRBJ2-3; no firm D call. The germline V gene has CDR1 LGHDT and CDR2 YNNKEL (reference sequence). The CDR3 spans 13 residues. V lost 0 bases and J 5 bases, leaving 6 bases between the germline ends. In nucleotides, the CDR3 is TGTGCCAGCAGCCAAGATCTACGAGATACGCAGTATTTT. Residues: CASSQDLRDTQYF.

CDR3 sequence reads: CATKVGQPQETQYF. The CDR3 nucleotides read TGTGCCACCAAAGTAGGGCAGCCCCAAGAGACCCAGTACTTC. The chain uses TRBV18 and TRBJ2-5; no reliable D call. The CDR3 runs 14 residues. Germline-derived CDR1 and CDR2 are KGHSH and LQKENI. The V and J ends lost 10 bases and 1 base respectively, with 16 bases between them.

This clonotype was observed a handful of times. The chain recombines TRBV11-2 with TRBJ2-3, with D tentatively TRBD1 (5 bases). This CDR3 contains 16 residues. Germline V gene sequence: CDR1 SGHAT, CDR2 FQNNGV. Deletions cut 3 bases from V and 0 bases from J, with 13 bases between. CDR3 sequence: CASSFLRGTSTDTQYF. The DNA for the CDR3 is TGTGCCAGCAGCTTTCTAAGGGGCACGAGCACAGATACGCAGTATTTT.

This clonotype was seen repeatedly, ten times or more. This chain connects TRBV4-3 to TRBJ1-2; D is unclear. The CDR3 contains 15 residues. Per the germline V gene, CDR1 is LGHNA and CDR2 is YSLEER. V gave up 0 bases and J gave up 2 bases, with 10 bases separating them. This chain's CDR3 is CASSQERGWNYGYTF. The CDR3 DNA reads TGCGCCAGCAGCCAAGAACGAGGTTGGAACTATGGCTACACCTTC.

This clonotype was seen many times. The rearrangement uses TRBV21-1 and TRBJ2-7; TRBD1, the table's D call, was not compared with the DNA. TRBV21-1 is termed a pseudogene. This CDR3 region has 14 residues. CDR3: CASSPGTGGYEQYF. CDR3 nucleotide sequence: TGTGCCAGCAGCCCCGGGACAGGGGGCTACGAGCAGTACTTC.